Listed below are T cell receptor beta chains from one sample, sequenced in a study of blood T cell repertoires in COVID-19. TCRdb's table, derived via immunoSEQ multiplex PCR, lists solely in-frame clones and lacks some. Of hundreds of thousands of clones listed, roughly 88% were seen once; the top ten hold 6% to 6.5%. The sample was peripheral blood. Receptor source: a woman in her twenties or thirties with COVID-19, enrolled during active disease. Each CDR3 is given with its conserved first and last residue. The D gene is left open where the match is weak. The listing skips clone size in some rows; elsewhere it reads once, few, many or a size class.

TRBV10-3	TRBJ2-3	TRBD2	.	TGTGCCATCAGCCGGGAGGGCCGGACAGATACGCAGTATTTT	CAISREGRTDTQYF
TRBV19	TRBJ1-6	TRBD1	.	TGTGCCAGTAGTGGGACAGGGCATTCACCCCTCCACTTT	CASSGTGHSPLHF
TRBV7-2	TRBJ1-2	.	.	TGTGCCAGCAGCTTAGTCCGTTCGGGGGATGGCTACACCTTC	CASSLVRSGDGYTF
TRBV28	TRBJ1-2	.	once	TGTGCCAGCACAGAGGGTACTAACTATGGCTACACCTTC	CASTEGTNYGYTF
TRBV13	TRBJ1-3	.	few	TGTGCCAGCAGCTTAGGCCCGGGTCACTCTGGAAACACCATATATTTT	CASSLGPGHSGNTIYF
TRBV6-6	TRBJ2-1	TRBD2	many	TGTGCCAGCACGTTCCTAGCGGGAGCCGAGAATGAGCAGTTCTTC	CASTFLAGAENEQFF
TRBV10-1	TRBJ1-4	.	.	TGCGCCAGCAGTGATACGGGCCAGACTAGCAGGGAAAAACTGTTTTTT	CASSDTGQTSREKLFF
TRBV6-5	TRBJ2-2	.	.	TGTGCCAGCAGTTTGGGAGGGGGGGACACCGGGGAGCTGTTTTTT	CASSLGGGDTGELFF
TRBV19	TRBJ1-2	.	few	TGTGCCAGTAGTATGACTCAGGGGAACTATGGCTACACCTTC	CASSMTQGNYGYTF
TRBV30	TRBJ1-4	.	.	TGTGCCTCCCTATTCTACCGGAATGAAAAACTGTTTTTT	CASLFYRNEKLFF
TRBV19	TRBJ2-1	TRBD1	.	TGTGCCAGTAGGACGGGACAGGGGGCGAGTGAGCAGTTCTTC	CASRTGQGASEQFF
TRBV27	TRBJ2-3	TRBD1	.	TGTGCCAGCAGTCCCCTCGGGACAGGGCCAGATACGCAGTATTTT	CASSPLGTGPDTQYF
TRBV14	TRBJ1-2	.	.	TGTGCCAGCAGCCCATCGGAAGTATTTGGCCGCCTTGCTTCTCTAGGCTATGGCTACACCTTC	CASSPSEVFGRLASLGYGYTF
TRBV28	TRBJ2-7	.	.	TGTGCCAGCAGTTTGACAGGTCGCGAGCAGTACTTC	CASSLTGREQYF
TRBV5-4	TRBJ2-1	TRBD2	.	TGTGCCAGCAGCTTGGACGGCGGGGGGGCCACTGAGCAGTTCTTC	CASSLDGGGATEQFF
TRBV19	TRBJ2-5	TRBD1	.	TGTGCCAGTAGTCCCCGGGACAGGGGAGTTCAAGAGACCCAGTACTTC	CASSPRDRGVQETQYF
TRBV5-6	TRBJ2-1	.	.	TGTGCCAGCAGCATGGGACTGGACAATGAGCAGTTCTTC	CASSMGLDNEQFF
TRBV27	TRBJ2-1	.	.	TGTGCCAGCAGTTTTGGCCTAGCTTACAATGAGCAGTTCTTC	CASSFGLAYNEQFF
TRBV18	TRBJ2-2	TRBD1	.	TGTGCCAGCTCCCTCCGACAGGGGCTGAACACCGGGGAGCTGTTTTTT	CASSLRQGLNTGELFF
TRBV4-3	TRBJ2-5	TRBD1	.	TGCGCCAGCAGCCTTTACGGGACAGCCAAAGAGACCCAGTACTTC	CASSLYGTAKETQYF
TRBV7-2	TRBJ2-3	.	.	TGTGCCAGCAGCCGGGGGACTGCCGGGCGGGCAGATACGCAGTATTTT	CASSRGTAGRADTQYF
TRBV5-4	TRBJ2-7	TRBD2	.	TGTGCCAGCAGCTCAAGGCCTAGCGGGGGGGTCTACGAGCAGTACTTC	CASSSRPSGGVYEQYF
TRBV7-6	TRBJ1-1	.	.	TGTGCCAGCAGCTTAGCGGGAGGGATGGCCACTGAAGCTTTCTTT	CASSLAGGMATEAFF
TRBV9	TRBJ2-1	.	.	TGTGCCAGCAGCGTAGGAGGACGGAGGGAGTACAATGAGCAGTTCTTC	CASSVGGRREYNEQFF
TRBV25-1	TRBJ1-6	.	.	TGTGCCAGCAGTGATAGGGGAGGCGATGGCAATTCACCCCTCCACTTT	CASSDRGGDGNSPLHF
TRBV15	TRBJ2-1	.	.	TGTGCCACCAGCAGAGATATCGGGAGCTCCTACAATGAGCAGTTCTTC	CATSRDIGSSYNEQFF
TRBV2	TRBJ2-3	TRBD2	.	TGTGCCAGCAGTGAAGGGCTAGCGGACGCAGATACGCAGTATTTT	CASSEGLADADTQYF
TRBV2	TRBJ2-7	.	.	TGTGCCAGCAAATGGGGCGATAGCTCCTACGAGCAGTACTTC	CASKWGDSSYEQYF
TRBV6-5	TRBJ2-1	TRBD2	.	TGTGCCAGCAGTTACTCAGGCGGGAGGGGAGATGAGCAGTTCTTC	CASSYSGGRGDEQFF
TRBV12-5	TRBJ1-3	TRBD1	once	TGTGCTGTCATTGGGCCGACAGGGGCGATAGGAAACACCATATATTTT	CAVIGPTGAIGNTIYF
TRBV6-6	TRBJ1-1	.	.	TGTGCCAGTACGGGGACGGAGGGAATGAACACTGAAGCTTTCTTT	CASTGTEGMNTEAFF
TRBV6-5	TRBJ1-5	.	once	TGTGCCAGCAAACCACAAACAGGGTGGGATCAGCCCCAGCATTTT	CASKPQTGWDQPQHF
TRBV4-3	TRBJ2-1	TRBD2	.	TGCGCCAGCAGCCAAGAGACTAGCGGGGGATACAATGAGCAGTTCTTC	CASSQETSGGYNEQFF
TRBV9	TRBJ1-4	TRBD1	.	TGTGCCAGCAGCGTCTTAGGGTCAGGGGGCAGTGAAAAACTGTTTTTT	CASSVLGSGGSEKLFF
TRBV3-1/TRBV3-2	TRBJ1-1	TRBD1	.	TGTGCCAGCAGCCGGACAGGCGTGGGGGAAGCTTTCTTT	CASSRTGVGEAFF
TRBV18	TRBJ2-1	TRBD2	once	TGTGCCAGCTCACCACGTCGTGCGGGGGGCGCGGACAATGAGCAGTTCTTC	CASSPRRAGGADNEQFF
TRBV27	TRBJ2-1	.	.	TGTGCCAGCAGTTTCGGGGACTCCTACAATGAGCAGTTCTTC	CASSFGDSYNEQFF
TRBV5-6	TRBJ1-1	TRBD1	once	TGTGCCAGCAGCTTAACCGGGACAGGGGGCGCCGGTGAAGCTTTCTTT	CASSLTGTGGAGEAFF
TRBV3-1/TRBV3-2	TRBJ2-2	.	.	TGTGCCAGCAGCGCGCAGGGCACCGGGGAGCTGTTTTTT	CASSAQGTGELFF
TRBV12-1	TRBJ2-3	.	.	TGTGCCAGCAGCCACTGGGCCCTGGATACGCAGTATTTT	CASSHWALDTQYF
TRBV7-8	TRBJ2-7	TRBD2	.	TGTGCCAGCAGCTTAGGACTAGCGTCCTACGAGCAGTACTTC	CASSLGLASYEQYF
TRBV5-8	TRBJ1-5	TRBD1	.	TGTGCCAGCAGCTTGGCAGGGGGCAAGGGTGGCGGCAATCAGCCCCAGCATTTT	CASSLAGGKGGGNQPQHF
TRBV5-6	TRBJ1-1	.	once	TGTGCCAGCAGAATCGGGTCCAACACTGAAGCTTTCTTT	CASRIGSNTEAFF
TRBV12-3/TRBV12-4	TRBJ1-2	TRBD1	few	TGTGCCAGCAGCCAAAACAGGGGATATGGCTACACCTTC	CASSQNRGYGYTF
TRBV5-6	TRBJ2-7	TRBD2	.	TGTGCCAGCAGCCCTGGACTAGCGCACGAGTACTTC	CASSPGLAHEYF
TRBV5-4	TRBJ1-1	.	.	TGTGCCAGCAGCTATGGACAGCCTTACCTTAACACTGAAGCTTTCTTT	CASSYGQPYLNTEAFF
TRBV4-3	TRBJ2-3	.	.	TGCGCCAGCAGCCCCGGCGGTCACGGCGGGACGAACACAGATACGCAGTATTTT	CASSPGGHGGTNTDTQYF
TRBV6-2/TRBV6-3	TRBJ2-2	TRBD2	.	TGTGCCAGCAGTTACCTCGGGGGGGCGAACACCGGGGAGCTGTTTTTT	CASSYLGGANTGELFF
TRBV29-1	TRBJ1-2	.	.	TGCAGCGTCGAAGCGCCAACCCTAGGCTACACCTTC	CSVEAPTLGYTF
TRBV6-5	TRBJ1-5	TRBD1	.	TGTGCCAGCAGTTACCGCAGGACAGGAAGCAATCAGCCCCAGCATTTT	CASSYRRTGSNQPQHF